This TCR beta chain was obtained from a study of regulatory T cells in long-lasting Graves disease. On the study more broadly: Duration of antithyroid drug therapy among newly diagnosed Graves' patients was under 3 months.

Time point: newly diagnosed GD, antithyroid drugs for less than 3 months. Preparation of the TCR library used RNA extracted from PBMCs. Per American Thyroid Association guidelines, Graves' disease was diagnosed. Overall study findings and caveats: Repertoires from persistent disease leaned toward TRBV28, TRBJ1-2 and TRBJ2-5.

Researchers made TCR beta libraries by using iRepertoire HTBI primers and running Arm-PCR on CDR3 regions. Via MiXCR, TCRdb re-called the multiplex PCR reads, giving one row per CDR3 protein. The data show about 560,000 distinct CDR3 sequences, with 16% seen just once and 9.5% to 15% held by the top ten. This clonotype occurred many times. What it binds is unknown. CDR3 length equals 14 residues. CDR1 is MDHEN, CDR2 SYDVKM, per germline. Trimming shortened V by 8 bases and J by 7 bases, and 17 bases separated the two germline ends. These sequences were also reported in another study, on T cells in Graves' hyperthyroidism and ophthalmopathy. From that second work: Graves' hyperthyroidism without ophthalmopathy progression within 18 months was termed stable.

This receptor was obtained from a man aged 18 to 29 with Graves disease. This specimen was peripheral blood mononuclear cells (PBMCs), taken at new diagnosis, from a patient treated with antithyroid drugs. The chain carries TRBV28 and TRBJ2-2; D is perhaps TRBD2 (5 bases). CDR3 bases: TGTGCCAGCTTGGTTGGAGACGCGGGCGGGGAGCTGTTTTTT. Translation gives CASLVGDAGGELFF.